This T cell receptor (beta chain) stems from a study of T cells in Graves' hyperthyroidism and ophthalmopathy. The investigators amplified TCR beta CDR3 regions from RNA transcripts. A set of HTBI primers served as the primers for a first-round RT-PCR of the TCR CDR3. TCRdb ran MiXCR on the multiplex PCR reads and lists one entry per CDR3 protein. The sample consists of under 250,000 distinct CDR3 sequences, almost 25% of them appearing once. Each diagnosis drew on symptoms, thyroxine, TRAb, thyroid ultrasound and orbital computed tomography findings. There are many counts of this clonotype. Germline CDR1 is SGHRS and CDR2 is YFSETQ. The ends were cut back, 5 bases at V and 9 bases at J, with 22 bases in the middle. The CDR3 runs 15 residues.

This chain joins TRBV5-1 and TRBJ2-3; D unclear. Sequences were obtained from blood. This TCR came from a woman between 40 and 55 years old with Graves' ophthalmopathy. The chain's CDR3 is CASRQTSQPYDTQYF. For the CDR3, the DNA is TGCGCCAGCAGGCAGACATCCCAACCGTACGACACGCAGTATTTT.